Given below is one T cell receptor beta chain in context. This receptor's antigen is unknown. Base qualities are not recorded, but no much larger clone differs from it by a single base. This sample was taken from a study of vaccination effects on CD4 cells after COVID-19 (dated by TCRdb to 2022 to 2024). Regarding the study in general: Post-vaccine samples across the study were collected a median of 72 days after the second dose, with a range of 14 to 241. The full study included 9 to 10 COVID-19 convalescent patients and several SARS-CoV-2-naive healthy vaccine recipients. In the study, cultures from other donors were sequenced using the Oncomine TCR Beta short-read assay on an Illumina iSeq 100. In both COVID-19 convalescent patients and infection-naive vaccine recipients, the study compared SARS-CoV-2 spike-specific CD4+ TCR repertoires from before mRNA vaccination with those from after it.

V drops 1 base and J drops 0 bases, leaving 9 bases in between. CDR1 GTSNPN and CDR2 SVGIG were looked up in the germline V gene (reference sequence). The CDR3 spans 14 residues, from the cysteine through the phenylalanine. Only the CDR3 DNA is retained, 42 bases long and in frame from the first base. In the ViraFEST assay, PBMC were stimulated with viral peptide pools, and TCR sequencing was then used to find antigen-specific CD4+ T cell clonotypes based on their expansion. After around ten days of culture, CD4+ T cells were isolated with the EasySep CD4+ T cell isolation kit. Two doses of either the BNT162b2 or the mRNA-1273 mRNA SARS-CoV-2 vaccine were administered to participants. Healthy vaccine recipients had no prior SARS-CoV-2 infection, confirmed by negative nucleocapsid antibodies before and after vaccination. Some 2 million PBMC per well were cultured in IMDM with approximately 5% human AB serum, 8.5 to 10 IU/ml IL-2 and gentamicin, plus 10 ug/ml peptides. Half of the culture medium was replaced with fresh IL-2-containing medium on days 3 and 7. Unless noted otherwise, every peptide stimulation condition was grown in triplicate wells. Using Ficoll-Paque Plus gradient centrifugation, PBMC were separated from whole blood and then either used fresh or cryopreserved at -140C. The overlapping peptide pools covered the spike proteins of SARS-CoV-2 as well as those of the common cold coronaviruses HCoV-NL63, HCoV-OC43 and HCoV-229E. The QIAamp micro DNA kit was used to extract genomic DNA from the cultured CD4+ T cells.

The receptor library was made with the immunoSEQ multiplex PCR assay. DNA from the cultured and isolated CD4+ T cells underwent TCR beta CDR3 sequencing. The authors' pipeline ran thus. Non-productive TCR sequences were removed and reads were trimmed to the CDR3 region, keeping CDR3s of at least 7 amino acids. Antigen-specific clonotypes were identified using the MANAFEST web app by comparison of expansion in peptide wells against reference cultures. To be called positive, a clone needed expansion at FDR<0.05 compared with the reference and with all other wells, an odds ratio greater than 5, and a frequency greater than 0.1% in two replicate wells. Clonotypes significantly expanded in SARS-CoV-2 spike wells and in at least one common cold coronavirus spike condition were defined as cross-reactive. CDR3 similarity was assessed by Levenshtein distance using the stringdist R package, and unrooted trees were constructed with ape in R 3.6.1. TCRdb carries this immuneACCESS record with in-frame sequences only. Its versions omit some clonotypes, under half of them owing to an unresolved V gene in the studies checked, with the rest unexplained. The V and J calls and clone size come from that table; D and trimming were worked out from the DNA. Recorded for this sample are roughly 16,000 clones; about 80% of them occurred a single time. The ten largest account for about 20% of the sample.

Here is what the overall study found, with its caveats: Both infection-induced and vaccine-induced clones contracted markedly at late post-vaccination timepoints, which is consistent with waning T cell responses. In healthy vaccine recipients, vaccine-induced clones were almost all SARS-CoV-2 mono-reactive, with only 1 of 255 cross-reactive with common cold coronaviruses. Only a small number of convalescent patients were included, and no early post-infection timepoints were available, which limited the study.

This receptor was identified in a human donor who received a COVID-19 vaccine. The material sequenced was CD4+ T cells from PBMCs cultured with HCoV-NL63 spike peptides, taken after COVID-19 vaccination. This specimen's cell subset or site label, per the study, means: HCoV-NL63 spike overlapping peptide pool stimulation. The V and J segments used are TRBV30 and TRBJ1-1; the D segment could be TRBD1, given 5 matching bases. For the CDR3, the sequence is CAWSEGSLNTEAFF. The DNA reads TGTGCCTGGAGTGAGGGGAGCTTGAACACTGAAGCTTTCTTT.